What follows are 30 T cell receptor beta chains derived from one specimen sequenced in a study of blood T cells in healthy people across ages. Together with a sample-barcoded 5' primer, a J-beta primer mix was included in a second PCR lasting roughly 6 to 12 cycles. From the 5' RACE reads, TCRdb called clonotypes with MiXCR, one entry per CDR3 protein. There are 600,000 or so distinct CDR3 sequences in the sample; about 30% occur only once, and 15% to 18% lies in the top ten. The sequenced material came from blood. The receptors originated from a woman over 75 in good health.

This clonotype was observed at least ten times. This chain uses TRBV6-2 or TRBV6-3 with TRBJ2-1; D possibly corresponds to TRBD1 (6 bases). V gave up 7 bases and J gave up 1 base, with 14 bases separating them. There are 15 residues in the CDR3. Per the germline V gene, CDR1 is MNHEY and CDR2 is SVGEGT. The CDR3 region has the DNA TGTGCCAGCACTACACAGGGCCCGTCCTACAATGAGCAGTTCTTC. Translated, it gives CASTTQGPSYNEQFF.

Worth noting for this clonotype: A read error may explain this, as a much larger clone is one base away. This is likely a read error, given that the CDR3 carries no conserved phenylalanine or tryptophan at its end. The chain uses TRBV4-1 and TRBJ2-5, with a possible D match to TRBD1 (5 bases). The germline CDR1 and CDR2 sequences are MGHRA and YSYEKL. Trimming cost V 0 bases and J 2 bases, with 13 bases left between them. The CDR3 is made up of 16 amino acids. The CDR3 DNA reads TGCGCCAGCAGCCAAGAGATAGGGGCCGCGCAAGAGACCCAGTACGTC. Its translation: CASSQEIGAAQETQYV.

Worth noting for this clonotype: Its ends do not fully match the called genes, so a read error is possible. This chain uses TRBV20-1 with TRBJ1-2, with TRBD1 as a possible D gene (6 bases). Germline CDR1 is DFQATT and CDR2 is SNEGSKA (reference sequence). The CDR3 covers 14 residues. The CDR3, as DNA: TGCAGTGCTACGCGACGGGGGCATAACGATGGCTACACCTTC. Translating gives CSATRRGHNDGYTF.

On this clonotype: The junction and the germline gene differ at one end; a read error may be behind it. The rearrangement links TRBV7-9 to TRBJ1-2; D remains ambiguous. The CDR3 sequence is 16 residues long. The germline V gene has CDR1 SEHNR and CDR2 FQNEAQ (reference sequence). The CDR3 DNA is TGTGGCAGCAGCTTAGTCGTGGGAGAACCACTGGATGGCTACACCTTC. This translates into CGSSLVVGEPLDGYTF. The whole variable domain, remainder taken from reference TRBV7-9 and TRBJ1-2, is DTGVSQNPRHKITKRGQNVTFRCDPISEHNRLYWYRQTLGQGPEFLTYFQNEAQLEKSRLLSDRFSAERPKGSFSTLEIQRTEQGDSAMYLCGSSLVVGEPLDGYTFGSGTRLTVV.

In its sample, this clonotype was seen many times. This chain connects TRBV7-9 to TRBJ2-1; perhaps TRBD2 as D (7 bases). Germline-derived CDR1 and CDR2 are SEHNR and FQNEAQ (reference sequence). The CDR3 totals 14 residues. Trimming removed 8 bases from V and 8 bases from J, with 19 bases in between. CDR3 loop: CASLPKGGFDEQFF. The CDR3 region has the DNA TGTGCCAGCCTGCCCAAGGGGGGGTTCGATGAGCAGTTCTTC. Drawing the rest from reference TRBV7-9 and TRBJ2-1, the complete variable domain is DTGVSQNPRHKITKRGQNVTFRCDPISEHNRLYWYRQTLGQGPEFLTYFQNEAQLEKSRLLSDRFSAERPKGSFSTLEIQRTEQGDSAMYLCASLPKGGFDEQFFGPGTRLTVL.

This clonotype was recorded at least ten times. The chain employs TRBV29-1 and TRBJ2-5, with TRBD2 matching over 15 bases. Trimming at V came to 6 bases and at J to 5 bases, leaving 7 bases not matched to a gene. CDR1 is SQVTM, CDR2 ANQGSEA, per germline. The CDR3 has 15 residues. Here the CDR3 reads CSVRTSGGAGETQYF. The CDR3 DNA follows: TGCAGCGTCCGGACTAGCGGGGGGGCCGGGGAGACCCAGTACTTC. Looking up the rest from reference TRBV29-1 and TRBJ2-5 gives the full variable domain: SAVISQKPSRDICQRGTSLTIQCQVDSQVTMMFWYRQQPGQSLTLIATANQGSEATYESGFVIDKFPISRPNLTFSTLTVSNMSPEDSSIYLCSVRTSGGAGETQYFGPGTRLLVL.

In regard to this clonotype: This may arise from a read error, as a much more abundant clone is one base away. J is TRBJ2-1 and V is TRBV19; TRBD1 or TRBD2 may be the D gene (6 bases each). The better agreement between TRBJ2-7 and the DNA end casts doubt on the J call. Germline CDR1 LNHDA, CDR2 SQIVND (reference sequence). CDR3 length equals 17 residues. The CDR3 bases are TGTGCCAGTAGTCCCGTGGGGACGGGGGCGGGAAACAATGAGCAGTACTTC. Translating it yields CASSPVGTGAGNNEQYF.

This clonotype was observed a handful of times. V and J are TRBV19 and TRBJ1-5; no clear D. The CDR3 contains 12 residues. The germline V gene has CDR1 LNHDA and CDR2 SQIVND (reference sequence). V was clipped by 5 bases and J by 5 bases, with 7 bases between them. CDR3 DNA sequence: TGTGCCAGTAGTCCCAACGATCAGCCCCAGCATTTT. This codes for CASSPNDQPQHF.

J is TRBJ2-4 and V is TRBV27; 8 bases are a match to TRBD1. The tail of the sequence fits TRBJ2-7 better, so the J call may be wrong. CDR1 and CDR2 (germline): MNHEY, SMNVEV (reference sequence). This CDR3 has 17 residues. The DNA of the CDR3 is TGTGCCAGCAGTTTTTCCCTCTTCGACAGGGGCACCCACGAGCAGTACTTC. Encoded protein: CASSFSLFDRGTHEQYF.

J is TRBJ2-1 and V is TRBV5-1; 13 bases are shared with TRBD2. The CDR3 spans 14 residues. With V trimmed by 4 bases and J by 9 bases, 4 bases remained unmatched. The germline CDR1 and CDR2 sequences are SGHRS and YFSETQ. CDR3 nucleotide sequence: TGCGCCAGCAGCATGGGACTAGCGGGAACTGAGCAGTTCTTC. This gives the protein CASSMGLAGTEQFF.

This clonotype was seen many times. The chain recombines TRBV7-2 with TRBJ1-2, with TRBD1 matching 8 bases. V lost 0 bases, J lost 4 bases, and 13 bases stayed unmatched. The V gene's germline CDR1 is SGHTA and CDR2 FQGNSA. This CDR3 contains 18 residues. CDR3: CASSLAPASGTGRYGYTF. Here the CDR3 DNA reads TGTGCCAGCAGCTTAGCCCCGGCTTCCGGGACAGGTCGCTATGGCTACACCTTC.

Note on this clonotype: A junction end diverges from the germline sequence, so it may reflect a read error. This rearrangement joins TRBV7-2 to TRBJ1-6; TRBD1 agrees at 9 bases. CDR3 length equals 14 residues. Germline-derived CDR1 and CDR2 are SGHTA and FQGNSA. CDR3 sequence reads: CASSVGQGGSPPHF. Written as DNA, the CDR3 is TGTGCCAGCAGCGTGGGACAGGGTGGTTCACCCCCCCACTTT.

This clonotype was picked up many times. The gene calls are TRBV5-1 and TRBJ2-3, with D perhaps TRBD2 (5 bases). Trimming stripped 3 bases from V and 3 bases from J, with 8 bases between. This CDR3 has 13 residues. CDR1 and CDR2 from the germline V gene are SGHRS and YFSETQ. The DNA for the CDR3 is TGCGCCAGCAGCTCCGGGGTAACAGATACGCAGTATTTT. This sequence encodes CASSSGVTDTQYF.

Ten or more counts support this clonotype. V usage is TRBV7-8 and J usage is TRBJ2-7, with 7 bases lining up with TRBD1. Germline trimming cut 5 bases from V and 2 bases from J; bases unmatched to any gene: 9. Germline CDR1 reads SGHVS; CDR2 reads FQNEAQ. CDR3 length equals 15 residues. CDR3 DNA sequence: TGTGCCAGCAGCCCACTGGGGACAGTTACCTACGAGCAGTACTTC. This translates into CASSPLGTVTYEQYF.

The CDR3 loop reads CSVEVGAETYEQYF. The CDR3 DNA sequence: TGCAGCGTTGAAGTCGGGGCTGAAACCTACGAGCAGTACTTC. V usage is TRBV29-1 and J usage is TRBJ2-7, with D perhaps TRBD1 or TRBD2 (5 bases each). The germline V gene has CDR1 SQVTM and CDR2 ANQGSEA. Trimming stripped 1 base from V and 2 bases from J, with 12 bases between. The CDR3 contains 14 residues.

There are many counts of this clonotype. The V call is TRBV3-1, the J call TRBJ2-5, with TRBD2 as a possible D gene (6 bases). There are 13 residues in the CDR3. Germline V CDR1 and CDR2: LGHDT, YNNKEL (reference sequence). The germline V and J ends were trimmed by 2 bases and 5 bases, with 9 bases remaining between them. The CDR3: CASSQPGDETQYF. The CDR3 DNA is TGTGCCAGCAGCCAACCGGGGGATGAGACCCAGTACTTC.

This clonotype appeared many times. The chain links TRBV10-3 to TRBJ2-1; 10 bases map to TRBD1. Germline assignment: CDR1 ENHRY and CDR2 SYGVKD. V lost 2 bases to trimming and J lost 9 bases; unmatched junction nucleotides: 7. CDR3 length: 15 residues. The CDR3 coding sequence is TGTGCCATCAGTGAGACGGGGACAGGGGTTGGTGAGCAGTTCTTC. This translates into CAISETGTGVGEQFF.

About this clonotype: Germline and junction disagree at one end, which may indicate a read error. J is TRBJ1-4 and V is TRBV5-1; D is perhaps TRBD1 (5 bases). The CDR3 runs to 14 residues. Germline values: CDR1 SGHRS, CDR2 YFSETQ. The CDR3 loop is CASTSGQPNEKRFF. The CDR3 nucleotides are TGCGCCAGCACGTCAGGGCAGCCTAATGAAAAACGGTTTTTT.

In regard to this clonotype: Possible read error: a much larger clone is one base away. The J gene is TRBJ2-7, the V gene TRBV2; 11 bases match TRBD2. CDR3 length: 14 amino acids. Germline V gene sequence: CDR1 SNHLY, CDR2 FYNNEI. The V segment lost 11 bases and the J segment 1 base; nucleotides outside the gene matches: 7. The CDR3 nucleotides are TGTGCCGGCCGACTAGCGGGACCATCCTACGAGCAGTACTTC. Translated: CAGRLAGPSYEQYF.

This clonotype has just one count. V usage is TRBV7-3 and J usage is TRBJ2-5; D might be TRBD2 (5 bases). V lost 0 bases and J 2 bases, leaving 10 bases between the germline ends. In germline, CDR1 is SGHTA, CDR2 FQGTGA. The CDR3 is made up of 15 amino acids. The chain's CDR3 is CASSLTPERQETQYF. CDR3 nucleotides: TGTGCCAGCAGCTTAACGCCCGAGCGGCAAGAGACCCAGTACTTC.

As regards this clonotype: A much more abundant neighbour one base away suggests this may be a read error. V gene TRBV7-3 combines with J gene TRBJ1-1, with D possibly being TRBD1 (6 bases). The CDR3 runs to 13 residues. The germline CDR1 and CDR2 sequences are SGHTA and FQGTGA. The DNA of the CDR3 is TGTGCCAGCTCGGGACAAGTGAACACTGAAGCTTGCTTT. This encodes CASSGQVNTEACF.

V usage is TRBV28 and J usage is TRBJ2-5; D is possibly TRBD1 or TRBD2 (5 bases each). Germline V gene data show CDR1 as MDHEN and CDR2 as SYDVKM. The CDR3 loop spans 12 amino acids. V lost 0 bases and J lost 11, with 10 bases in between. Here the CDR3 reads CASSLWGREQYF. In nucleotides, the CDR3 is TGTGCCAGCAGTTTATGGGGACGTGAGCAGTACTTC.

Ten or more counts support this clonotype. This CDR3 is CASTEGRGAAFF. The CDR3 DNA follows: TGTGCCAGCACGGAGGGGCGCGGTGCAGCTTTCTTT. The gene calls are TRBV11-2 and TRBJ1-1; D may be TRBD1 (5 bases). Germline CDR1 is SGHAT and CDR2 is FQNNGV. Between the trimmed V and J ends, which lost 7 bases and 10 bases, there was a span of 16 bases. There are 12 residues in the CDR3.

This clonotype was counted many times. This rearrangement joins TRBV24-1 to TRBJ1-2, with 8 bases identical to TRBD1. Germline trimming cut 9 bases from V and 3 bases from J; bases unmatched to any gene: 5. The CDR3 runs to 13 residues. Germline lookup yields CDR1 KGHDR and CDR2 SFDVKD. CDR3 DNA sequence: TGTGCCACCTCGACAGGGGACTACTATGGCTACACCTTC. It is translated as CATSTGDYYGYTF.

Here the CDR3 reads CASSPGLAGPYNEQFF. CDR3 bases: TGTGCCAGCAGCCCGGGACTAGCGGGTCCTTACAATGAGCAGTTCTTC. The rearrangement links TRBV7-3 to TRBJ2-1, with 12 bases identical to TRBD2. The germline CDR1 and CDR2 sequences are SGHTA and FQGTGA. The V segment lost 5 bases and the J segment 4 bases; nucleotides outside the gene matches: 6. The CDR3 loop spans 16 amino acids.

The rearrangement uses TRBV9 and TRBJ1-1; TRBD1 might be the D (6 bases). Trimming removed 0 bases at V and 0 bases at J, with 9 bases between. The CDR3 extends over 15 amino acids. Germline V gene data show CDR1 as SGDLS and CDR2 as YYNGEE. The CDR3 protein is CASSVVGDMNTEAFF. Written as DNA, the CDR3 is TGTGCCAGCAGCGTAGTAGGGGACATGAACACTGAAGCTTTCTTT.

This clonotype was detected many times. This sequence joins TRBV9 and TRBJ2-5; TRBD1 matches 9 bases. In germline, CDR1 is SGDLS, CDR2 YYNGEE. This CDR3 comprises 15 residues. V was pared by 0 bases and J by 4 bases, with 4 bases of the junction left unmatched. This chain's CDR3 is CASSVEGQGVETQYF. The CDR3 DNA is TGTGCCAGCAGCGTAGAGGGACAGGGAGTAGAGACCCAGTACTTC.

The chain carries TRBV9 and TRBJ2-2; D uncertain. V lost 4 bases to trimming and J lost 0 bases, with 10 bases between them. CDR3 length: 15 residues. The germline CDR1 and CDR2 sequences are SGDLS and YYNGEE. In nucleotides, the CDR3 is TGTGCCAGCAGCCTAACACCGTCGAACACCGGGGAGCTGTTTTTT. Residues: CASSLTPSNTGELFF.

This clonotype was recorded many times. The J gene is TRBJ2-7, the V gene TRBV5-1; D is perhaps TRBD1 (6 bases). The CDR3 is made up of 16 amino acids. Germline V gene sequence: CDR1 SGHRS, CDR2 YFSETQ. V lost 2 bases and J 3 bases, leaving 18 bases between the germline ends. The CDR3: CASSFANGQGLYEQYF. The CDR3 region has the DNA TGCGCCAGCAGCTTTGCTAATGGGCAGGGGCTCTACGAGCAGTACTTC.

The chain combines TRBV20-1 with TRBJ2-1, with 9 bases fitting TRBD1. V was pared by 7 bases and J by 10 bases, with 11 bases of the junction left unmatched. The CDR3 length is 13 residues. CDR1 and CDR2 from the germline V gene are DFQATT and SNEGSKA (reference sequence). In nucleotides, the CDR3 is TGCAGTGTCGCCCTACAGGGGGCGGGAGAGCAGTTCTTC. Translating gives CSVALQGAGEQFF.